A single sample is the source of the 14 T cell receptor beta chains below, sequenced in a study of control samples from healthy donors and cancer patients. Clones were sequenced by immunoSEQ multiplex PCR, and TCRdb holds only the in-frame ones, with some missing. This sample has more than 25,000 clones, with around 92% found just once. Sequenced material: PBMCs. These receptors originate from a man aged 50-59 years with lung cancer.

A few counts support this clone. The chain recombines TRBV6-2 or TRBV6-3 with TRBJ1-5, with no clear D. This CDR3 has 14 amino acids. V dropped 6 bases and J dropped 3 bases, with 12 bases sitting between them. Germline values: CDR1 MNHEY, CDR2 SVGEGT. As DNA, the CDR3 is TGTGCCAGCAGCCGGGCAGTTTCCAATCAGCCCCAGCATTTT. Translating it yields CASSRAVSNQPQHF.

The rearrangement links TRBV5-1 to TRBJ2-2; D gene unclear. The CDR3 extends over 14 amino acids. V was shortened by 2 bases and J by 4 bases, with 9 bases between the two germline ends. Germline CDR1 SGHRS, CDR2 YFSETQ. CDR3 region: CASSLEPFTGELFF. The CDR3, as DNA: TGCGCCAGCAGCTTAGAGCCGTTCACCGGGGAGCTGTTTTTT.

The chain has TRBV7-2 and TRBJ2-3, with TRBD1 matching 7 bases. The CDR3 runs 13 residues. After removal of 4 bases from V and 8 bases from J, the junction contained 6 bases not matched to a gene. The germline CDR1 and CDR2 sequences are SGHTA and FQGNSA. This CDR3 reads CASSSTGKGTQYF. CDR3 bases: TGTGCCAGCAGCTCGACAGGGAAGGGTACGCAGTATTTT.

This clone was detected once. The genes are TRBV6-5 and TRBJ2-3; D is uncertain. This CDR3 has 12 residues. The V gene's germline CDR1 is MNHEY and CDR2 SVGAGI. The V end lost 7 bases, the J end lost 1 base, and 6 bases lay between the germline ends. The CDR3 loop is CASNKGTDTQYF. In DNA, the CDR3 is TGTGCCAGCAACAAGGGCACAGATACGCAGTATTTT.

The gene calls are TRBV11-1 and TRBJ2-1; 7 positions agree with TRBD2. This CDR3 contains 14 residues. V shed 3 bases, J shed 1 base, and the junction held 0 bases outside the gene matches. Germline lookup yields CDR1 SGHAT and CDR2 FQDESV (reference sequence). The CDR3 nucleotides are TGTGCCAGCAGCTTGGGGGGGTCCTACAATGAGCAGTTCTTC. Amino acid sequence: CASSLGGSYNEQFF.

The chain employs TRBV11-1 and TRBJ2-7; perhaps TRBD1 as D (6 bases). V lost 5 bases and J 5 bases, leaving 22 bases between the germline ends. CDR1 and CDR2 (germline): SGHAT, FQDESV (reference sequence). The CDR3 covers 16 residues. CDR3 sequence: CASSPRLNRDGNEQYF. CDR3 in DNA: TGTGCCAGCAGCCCCCGACTAAACAGGGACGGGAACGAGCAGTACTTC.

The V gene is TRBV19, the J gene TRBJ2-1; 9 bases map to TRBD1. This CDR3 region has 14 residues. The germline V gene encodes CDR1 LNHDA and CDR2 SQIVND (reference sequence). The J segment lost 6 bases and the V segment lost 6 bases, leaving 6 bases of the junction unmatched. The CDR3 DNA follows: TGTGCCAGTAGCCCGGGACAGGGTAGCAATGAGCAGTTCTTC. This gives the protein CASSPGQGSNEQFF. Full variable domain (missing parts from reference TRBV19 and TRBJ2-1): DGGITQSPKYLFRKEGQNVTLSCEQNLNHDAMYWYRQDPGQGLRLIYYSQIVNDFQKGDIAEGYSVSREKKESFPLTVTSAQKNPTAFYLCASSPGQGSNEQFFGPGTRLTVL.

V gene TRBV29-1 combines with J gene TRBJ2-3, with 10 bases that match TRBD2. After removal of 1 base from V and 1 base from J, the junction contained 8 bases not matched to a gene. From germline, CDR1 is SQVTM and CDR2 ANQGSEA. The CDR3 is made up of 17 amino acids. Here the CDR3 DNA reads TGCAGCGTTGAAGGGACGGTAACTAGCGGGGGCACAGATACGCAGTATTTT. This sequence encodes CSVEGTVTSGGTDTQYF.

The rearrangement uses TRBV29-1 and TRBJ2-5; D is tentatively TRBD1 or TRBD2 (5 bases each). Germline V gives CDR1 SQVTM, CDR2 ANQGSEA. The CDR3 runs 13 residues. V dropped 5 bases and J dropped 0 bases, with 10 bases sitting between them. CDR3: CSVRGTDQETQYF. CDR3 nucleotide sequence: TGCAGCGTTAGAGGGACGGACCAAGAGACCCAGTACTTC.

The chain recombines TRBV3-1 (or the pseudogene TRBV3-2) with TRBJ2-3; D may be TRBD1 or TRBD2 (5 bases each). Germline V gives CDR1 LGHDT, CDR2 YNNKEL (reference sequence). Trimming pared 0 bases from V and 6 bases from J, leaving 13 bases between. CDR3 length equals 15 residues. CDR3 loop: CASSQDVSREDTQYF. The CDR3 DNA follows: TGTGCCAGCAGCCAAGATGTGAGCAGGGAGGATACGCAGTATTTT.

The V and J genes are TRBV18 and TRBJ2-3; 8 nucleotides align to TRBD2. Germline V gives CDR1 KGHSH, CDR2 LQKENI. With V trimmed by 5 bases and J by 3 bases, 7 bases remained unmatched. The CDR3 extends over 15 amino acids. The CDR3 DNA reads TGTGCCAGCTCAGGACTAGCAAGTAGTACAGATACGCAGTATTTT. It encodes CASSGLASSTDTQYF.

The chain combines TRBV4-1 with TRBJ1-1; no clear D. CDR1 and CDR2 from the germline V gene are MGHRA and YSYEKL. V was trimmed by 5 bases and J by 1 base, leaving 8 bases between them. The length of the CDR3 is 13 residues. Written as DNA, the CDR3 is TGCGCCAGCAGCTGGATGGCGAACACTGAAGCTTTCTTT. This gives the protein CASSWMANTEAFF.

The rearrangement links TRBV5-1 to TRBJ2-1; no clear D gene. Germline V gives CDR1 SGHRS, CDR2 YFSETQ. V was cut by 1 base and J by 9 bases, with 8 bases left in between. This CDR3 region has 12 residues. The CDR3 DNA sequence: TGCGCCAGCAGCTTGTCGGGCCTTGAGCAGTTCTTC. Encoded protein: CASSLSGLEQFF.

In its sample, this clone was seen a few times. The V gene is TRBV5-4, the J gene TRBJ2-5; the D is unclear. The germline V gene has CDR1 SGHNT and CDR2 YYREEE (reference sequence). The V gene lost 0 bases and the J gene lost 2 bases, with 5 bases spanning the gap. The CDR3 loop spans 13 amino acids. DNA for the CDR3: TGTGCCAGCAGCTTGGAGGGACAAGAGACCCAGTACTTC. It specifies CASSLEGQETQYF.